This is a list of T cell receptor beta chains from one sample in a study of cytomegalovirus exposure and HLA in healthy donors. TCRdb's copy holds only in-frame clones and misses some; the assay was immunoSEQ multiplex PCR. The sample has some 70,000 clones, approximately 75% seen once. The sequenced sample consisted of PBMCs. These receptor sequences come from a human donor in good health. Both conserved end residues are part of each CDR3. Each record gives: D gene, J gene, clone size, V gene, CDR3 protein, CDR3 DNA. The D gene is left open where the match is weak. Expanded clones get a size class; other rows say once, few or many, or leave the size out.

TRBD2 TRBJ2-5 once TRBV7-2 CASSLGAGEQETQYF TGTGCCAGCAGCTTAGGCGCGGGGGAGCAAGAGACCCAGTACTTC
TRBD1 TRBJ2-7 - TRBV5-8 CASSLEGTGVFREQYF TGTGCCAGCAGCTTGGAAGGGACAGGGGTATTCCGCGAGCAGTACTTC
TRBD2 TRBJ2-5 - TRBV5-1 CASSIGLAGAQETQYF TGCGCCAGCAGCATAGGACTAGCGGGGGCCCAAGAGACCCAGTACTTC
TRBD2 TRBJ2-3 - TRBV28 CASSSLAGGPKDTQYF TGTGCCAGCAGTTCCCTAGCGGGGGGGCCGAAGGATACGCAGTATTTT
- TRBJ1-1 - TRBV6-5 CASSYSNRENTEAFF TGTGCCAGCAGTTACTCGAATCGAGAGAACACTGAAGCTTTCTTT
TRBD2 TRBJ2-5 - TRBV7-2 CASSFERGGRETQYF TGTGCCAGCAGCTTTGAGCGGGGGGGACGAGAGACCCAGTACTTC
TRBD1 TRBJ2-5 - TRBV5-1 CASTVQGNQETQYF TGCGCCAGCACTGTACAGGGGAACCAAGAGACCCAGTACTTC
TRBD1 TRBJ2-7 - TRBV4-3 CASSQALGTEFWARNYEQYF TGCGCCAGCAGCCAAGCCCTCGGGACAGAGTTTTGGGCCCGAAACTACGAGCAGTACTTC
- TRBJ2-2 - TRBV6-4 CATRRSGNTGELFF TGTGCCACCCGGCGGAGTGGGAACACCGGGGAGCTGTTTTTT
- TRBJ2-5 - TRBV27 CASARLSGETQYF TGTGCCAGTGCAAGGTTGTCGGGAGAGACCCAGTACTTC
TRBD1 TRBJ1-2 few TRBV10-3 CAIRGTGSNYGYTF TGTGCCATCAGGGGGACAGGGAGCAACTATGGCTACACCTTC
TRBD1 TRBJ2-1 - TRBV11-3 CASSPTQGAVEQFF TGTGCCAGCAGTCCTACACAGGGGGCGGTTGAGCAGTTCTTC
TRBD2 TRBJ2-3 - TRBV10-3 CAISGGTSGGAEDTQYF TGTGCCATCAGTGGTGGGACTAGCGGGGGGGCCGAGGATACGCAGTATTTT
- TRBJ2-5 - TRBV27 CASRTPGQETQYF TGTGCCAGCCGTACACCGGGTCAAGAGACCCAGTACTTC
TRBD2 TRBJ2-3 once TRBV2 CASTSTGTSGVSTDTQYF TGTGCCAGCACTTCAACAGGGACTAGCGGGGTCAGCACAGATACGCAGTATTTT
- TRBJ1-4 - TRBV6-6 CASSMGRAKPEKLFF TGTGCCAGCAGTATGGGCAGGGCCAAGCCAGAAAAACTGTTTTTT
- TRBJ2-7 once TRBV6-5 CASSSTGYEQYF TGTGCCAGCAGTTCTACAGGGTACGAGCAGTACTTC
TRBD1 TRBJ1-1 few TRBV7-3 CASSSGTGGTEAFF TGTGCCAGCAGCTCCGGGACAGGGGGCACTGAAGCTTTCTTT